Listed here is a single TCR beta chain. Antigen specificity is unknown. This sample is drawn from a study of blood T cells in healthy people across ages. Findings and caveats of the study: PBMCs that were unsorted prevented a conclusive naive versus antigen-experienced comparison. There were more naive CD4+ cells and higher diversity in long-lived donors than in aged donors.

A second PCR of roughly 7 to 11 cycles used a sample-barcoded 5' primer and a J-beta primer mix. TCRdb re-called the 5' RACE reads through MiXCR, storing one row per CDR3 protein. Here the sample spans roughly 1,500,000 distinct CDR3 sequences, about 43% being singletons. Germline V gene data show CDR1 as SNHLY and CDR2 as FYNNEI. V lost 7 bases to trimming and J lost 0 bases, with 13 bases between them. The length of the CDR3 is 14 residues. Input material: blood. The clonotype was recovered from a woman in her late teens or twenties in good health. This sequence joins TRBV2 and TRBJ2-7; D gene ambiguous. CDR3: CASKVDLPSYEQYF. The CDR3 coding sequence is TGTGCCAGCAAGGTGGACCTCCCCTCCTACGAGCAGTACTTC. The full variable domain, completed using reference TRBV2 and TRBJ2-7, is EPEVTQTPSHQVTQMGQEVILRCVPISNHLYFYWYRQILGQKVEFLVSFYNNEISEKSEIFDDQFSVERPDGSNFTLKIRSTKLEDSAMYFCASKVDLPSYEQYFGPGTRLTVT.